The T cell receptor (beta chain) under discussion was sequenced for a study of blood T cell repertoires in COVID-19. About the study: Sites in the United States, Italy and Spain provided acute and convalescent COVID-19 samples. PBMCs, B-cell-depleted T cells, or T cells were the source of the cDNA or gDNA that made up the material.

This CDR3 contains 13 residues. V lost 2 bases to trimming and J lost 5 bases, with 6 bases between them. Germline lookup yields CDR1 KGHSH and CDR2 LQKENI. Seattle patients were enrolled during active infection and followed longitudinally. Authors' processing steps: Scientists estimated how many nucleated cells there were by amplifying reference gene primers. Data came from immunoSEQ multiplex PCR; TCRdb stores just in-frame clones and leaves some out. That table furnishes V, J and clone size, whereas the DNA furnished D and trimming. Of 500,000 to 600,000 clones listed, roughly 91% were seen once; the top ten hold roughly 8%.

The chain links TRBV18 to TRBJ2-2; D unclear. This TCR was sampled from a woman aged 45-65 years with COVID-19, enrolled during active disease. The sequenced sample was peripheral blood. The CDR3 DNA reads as TGTGCCAGCTCACCAGAGCTGACCGGGGAGCTGTTTTTT. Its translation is CASSPELTGELFF.